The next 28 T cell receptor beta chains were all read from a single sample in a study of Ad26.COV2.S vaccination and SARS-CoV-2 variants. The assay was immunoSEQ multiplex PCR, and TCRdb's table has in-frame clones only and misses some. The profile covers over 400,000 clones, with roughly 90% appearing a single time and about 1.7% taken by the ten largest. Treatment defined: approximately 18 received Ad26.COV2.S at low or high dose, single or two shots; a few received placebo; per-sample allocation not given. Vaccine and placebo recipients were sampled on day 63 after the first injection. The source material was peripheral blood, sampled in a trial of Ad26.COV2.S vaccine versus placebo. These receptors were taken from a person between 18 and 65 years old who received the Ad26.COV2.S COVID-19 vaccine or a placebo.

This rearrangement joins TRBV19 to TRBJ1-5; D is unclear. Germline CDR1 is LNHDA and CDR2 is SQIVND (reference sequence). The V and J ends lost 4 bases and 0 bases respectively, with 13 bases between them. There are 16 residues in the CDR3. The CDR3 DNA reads TGTGCCAGTAGTAGAGGCGGAGTATATAGCAATCAGCCCCAGCATTTT. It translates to CASSRGGVYSNQPQHF. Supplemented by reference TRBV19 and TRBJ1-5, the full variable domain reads DGGITQSPKYLFRKEGQNVTLSCEQNLNHDAMYWYRQDPGQGLRLIYYSQIVNDFQKGDIAEGYSVSREKKESFPLTVTSAQKNPTAFYLCASSRGGVYSNQPQHFGDGTRLSIL.

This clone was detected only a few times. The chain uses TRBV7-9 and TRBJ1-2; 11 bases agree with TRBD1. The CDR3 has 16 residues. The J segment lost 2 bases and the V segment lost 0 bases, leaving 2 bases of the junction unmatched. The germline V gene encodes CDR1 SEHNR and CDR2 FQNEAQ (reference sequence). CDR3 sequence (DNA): TGTGCCAGCAGCTTAGCCGGGACAGGGGGAAACTATGGCTACACCTTC. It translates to CASSLAGTGGNYGYTF.

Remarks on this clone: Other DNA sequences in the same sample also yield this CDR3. The CDR3 spells CASSLDRNQPQHF. DNA for the CDR3: TGTGCCAGCAGTTTAGACAGGAATCAGCCCCAGCATTTT. J is TRBJ1-5 and V is TRBV12-3 or TRBV12-4, with TRBD1 as a possible D gene (5 bases). Trimming left V 1 base short and J 4 bases short, with 5 bases between. This CDR3 comprises 13 residues.

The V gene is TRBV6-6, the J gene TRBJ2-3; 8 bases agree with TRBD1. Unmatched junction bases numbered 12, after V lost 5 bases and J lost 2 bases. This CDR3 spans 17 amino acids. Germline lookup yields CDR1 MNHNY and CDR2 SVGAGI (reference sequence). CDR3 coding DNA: TGTGCCAGCAGTCCTCAGCGACAGGGGAGGCACACAGATACGCAGTATTTT. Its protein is CASSPQRQGRHTDTQYF.

This CDR3 reads CAWSVNQNRAWGTGELFF. The DNA of the CDR3 is TGTGCCTGGAGTGTAAACCAAAACAGGGCCTGGGGCACCGGGGAGCTGTTTTTT. This chain connects TRBV30 to TRBJ2-2, with D perhaps TRBD1 (6 bases). In germline, CDR1 is GTSNPN, CDR2 SVGIG (reference sequence). The CDR3 extends over 18 amino acids. V lost 0 bases and J lost 4, with 21 bases in between.

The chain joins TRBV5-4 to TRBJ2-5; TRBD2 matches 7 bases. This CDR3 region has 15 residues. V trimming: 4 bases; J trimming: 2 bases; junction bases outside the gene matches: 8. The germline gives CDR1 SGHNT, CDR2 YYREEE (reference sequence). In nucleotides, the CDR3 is TGTGCCAGCAGCCTACCACTAGCGCCACAAGAGACCCAGTACTTC. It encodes CASSLPLAPQETQYF.

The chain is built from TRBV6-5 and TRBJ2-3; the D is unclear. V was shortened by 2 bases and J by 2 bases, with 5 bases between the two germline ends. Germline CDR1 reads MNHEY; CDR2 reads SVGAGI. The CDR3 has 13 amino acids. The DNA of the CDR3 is TGTGCCAGCAGTTACAGGACCACAGATACGCAGTATTTT. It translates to CASSYRTTDTQYF.

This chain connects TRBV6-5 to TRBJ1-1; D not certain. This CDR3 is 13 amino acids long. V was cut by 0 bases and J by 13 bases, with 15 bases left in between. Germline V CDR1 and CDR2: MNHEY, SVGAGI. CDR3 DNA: TGTGCCAGCAGTTACTCGATGGTGAGTCAAGGTTTCTTT. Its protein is CASSYSMVSQGFF.

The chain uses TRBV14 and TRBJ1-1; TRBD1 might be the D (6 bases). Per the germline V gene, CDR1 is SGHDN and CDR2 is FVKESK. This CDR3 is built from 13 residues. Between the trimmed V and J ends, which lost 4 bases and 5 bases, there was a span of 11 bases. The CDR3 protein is CASSRQVLTEAFF. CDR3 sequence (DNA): TGTGCCAGCAGCCGACAGGTTCTAACTGAAGCTTTCTTT.

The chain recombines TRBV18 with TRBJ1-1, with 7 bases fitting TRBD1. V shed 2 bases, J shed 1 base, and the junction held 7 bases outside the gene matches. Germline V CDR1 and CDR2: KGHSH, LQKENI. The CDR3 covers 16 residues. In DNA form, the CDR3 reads TGTGCCAGCTCACCATCGTTTCACAGGGGGAACACTGAAGCTTTCTTT. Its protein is CASSPSFHRGNTEAFF.

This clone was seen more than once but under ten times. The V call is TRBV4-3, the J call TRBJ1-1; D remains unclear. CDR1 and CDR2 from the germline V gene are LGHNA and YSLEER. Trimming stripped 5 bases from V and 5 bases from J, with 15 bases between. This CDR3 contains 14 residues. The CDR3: CASSAKTTGTEAFF. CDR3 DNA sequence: TGCGCCAGCAGCGCGAAAACAACGGGGACTGAAGCTTTCTTT.

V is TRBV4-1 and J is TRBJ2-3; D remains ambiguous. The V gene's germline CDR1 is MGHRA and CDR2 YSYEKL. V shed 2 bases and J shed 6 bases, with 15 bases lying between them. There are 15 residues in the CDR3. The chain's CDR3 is CASSQSAGTPDTQYF. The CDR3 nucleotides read TGCGCCAGCAGCCAAAGCGCCGGAACCCCCGATACGCAGTATTTT.

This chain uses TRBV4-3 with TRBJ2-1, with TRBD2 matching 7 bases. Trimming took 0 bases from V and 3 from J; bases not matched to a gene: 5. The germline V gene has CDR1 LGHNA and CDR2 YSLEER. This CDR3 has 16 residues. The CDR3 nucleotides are TGCGCCAGCAGCCAAGATCCAGCGGGGAACTACAATGAGCAGTTCTTC. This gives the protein CASSQDPAGNYNEQFF.

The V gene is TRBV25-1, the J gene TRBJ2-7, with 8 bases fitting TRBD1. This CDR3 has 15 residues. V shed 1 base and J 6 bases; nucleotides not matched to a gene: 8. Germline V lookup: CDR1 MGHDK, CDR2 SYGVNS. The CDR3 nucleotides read TGTGCCAGCAGTGAATCGAGACAGGGGCACGGCGAGCAGTACTTC. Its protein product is CASSESRQGHGEQYF.

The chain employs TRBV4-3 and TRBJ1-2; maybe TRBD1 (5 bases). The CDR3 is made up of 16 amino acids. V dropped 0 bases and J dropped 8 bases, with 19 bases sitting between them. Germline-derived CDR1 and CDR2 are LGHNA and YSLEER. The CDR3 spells CASSQEIGTVSFGYTF. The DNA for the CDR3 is TGCGCCAGCAGCCAAGAAATTGGGACGGTCTCTTTCGGCTACACCTTC.

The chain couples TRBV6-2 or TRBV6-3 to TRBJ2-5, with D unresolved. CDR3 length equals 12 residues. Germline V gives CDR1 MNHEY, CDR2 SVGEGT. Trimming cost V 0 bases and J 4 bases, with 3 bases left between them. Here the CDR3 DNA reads TGTGCCAGCAGTTACTCCCGAGAGACCCAGTACTTC. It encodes CASSYSRETQYF.

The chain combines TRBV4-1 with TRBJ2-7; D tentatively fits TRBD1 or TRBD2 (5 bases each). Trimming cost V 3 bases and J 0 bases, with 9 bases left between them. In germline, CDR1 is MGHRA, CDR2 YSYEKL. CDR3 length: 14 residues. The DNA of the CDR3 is TGCGCCAGCAGCCACGGGGCACCCTCCTACGAGCAGTACTTC. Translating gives CASSHGAPSYEQYF.

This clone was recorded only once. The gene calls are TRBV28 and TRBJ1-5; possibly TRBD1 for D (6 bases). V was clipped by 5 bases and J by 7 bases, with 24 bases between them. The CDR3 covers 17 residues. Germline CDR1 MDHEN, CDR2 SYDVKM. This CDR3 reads CASSPWGGRQARQPQHF. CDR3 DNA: TGTGCCAGCAGTCCCTGGGGGGGGAGACAGGCCAGGCAGCCCCAGCATTTT.

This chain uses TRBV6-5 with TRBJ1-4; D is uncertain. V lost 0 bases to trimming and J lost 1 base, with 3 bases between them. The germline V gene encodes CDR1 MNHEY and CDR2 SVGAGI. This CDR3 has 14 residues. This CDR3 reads CASSYSRTNEKLFF. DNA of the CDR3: TGTGCCAGCAGTTACTCTAGAACTAATGAAAAACTGTTTTTT.

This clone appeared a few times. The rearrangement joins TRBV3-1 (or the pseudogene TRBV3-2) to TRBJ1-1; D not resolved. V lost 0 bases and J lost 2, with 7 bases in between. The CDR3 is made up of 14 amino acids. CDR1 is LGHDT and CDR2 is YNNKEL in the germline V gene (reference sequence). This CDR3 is CASSQEGDNTEAFF. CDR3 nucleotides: TGTGCCAGCAGCCAAGAGGGAGATAACACTGAAGCTTTCTTT.

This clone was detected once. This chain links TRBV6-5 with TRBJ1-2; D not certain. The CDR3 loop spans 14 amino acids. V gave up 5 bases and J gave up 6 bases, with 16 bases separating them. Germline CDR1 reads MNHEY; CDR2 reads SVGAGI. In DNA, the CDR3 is TGTGCCAGCAGTCTGAGGGCCTCGGGCGATGGCTACACCTTC. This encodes CASSLRASGDGYTF.

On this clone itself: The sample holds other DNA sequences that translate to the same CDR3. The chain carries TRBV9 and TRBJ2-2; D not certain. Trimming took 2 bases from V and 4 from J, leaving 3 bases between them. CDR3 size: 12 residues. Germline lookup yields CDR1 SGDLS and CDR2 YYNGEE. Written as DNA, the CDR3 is TGTGCCAGCAGCGTGGCCACCGGGGAGCTGTTTTTT. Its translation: CASSVATGELFF.

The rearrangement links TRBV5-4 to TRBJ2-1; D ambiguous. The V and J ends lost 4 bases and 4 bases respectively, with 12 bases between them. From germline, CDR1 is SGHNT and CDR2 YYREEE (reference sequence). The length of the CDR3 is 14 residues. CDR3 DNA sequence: TGTGCCAGCAGCCCGCGGACGGATTACAATGAGCAGTTCTTC. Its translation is CASSPRTDYNEQFF.

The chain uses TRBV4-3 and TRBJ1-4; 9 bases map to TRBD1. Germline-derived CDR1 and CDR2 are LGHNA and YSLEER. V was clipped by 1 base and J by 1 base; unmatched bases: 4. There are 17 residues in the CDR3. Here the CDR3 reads CASSQGSTGGTNEKLFF. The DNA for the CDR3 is TGCGCCAGCAGCCAAGGCTCGACAGGGGGAACTAATGAAAAACTGTTTTTT.

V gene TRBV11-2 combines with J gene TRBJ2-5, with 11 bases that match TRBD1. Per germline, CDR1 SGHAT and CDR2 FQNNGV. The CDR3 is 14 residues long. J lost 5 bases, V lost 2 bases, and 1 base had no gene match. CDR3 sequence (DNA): TGTGCCAGCAGCTTAAGGGACAGGGGGGAGACCCAGTACTTC. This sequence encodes CASSLRDRGETQYF.

The CDR3, as DNA: TGTGCCAGCAGAGGGATTGCAACTAATGAAAAACTGTTTTTT. Translation gives CASRGIATNEKLFF. This chain joins TRBV6-5 and TRBJ1-4; D remains unclear. V lost 6 bases to trimming and J lost 0 bases, with 8 bases between them. This CDR3 is 14 amino acids long. CDR1 is MNHEY and CDR2 is SVGAGI in the germline V gene.

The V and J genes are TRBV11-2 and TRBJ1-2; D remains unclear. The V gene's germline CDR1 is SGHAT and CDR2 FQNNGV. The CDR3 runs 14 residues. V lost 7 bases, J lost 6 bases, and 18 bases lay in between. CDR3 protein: CASNPNNRADGYTF. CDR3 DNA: TGTGCCAGCAACCCAAACAACCGGGCAGATGGCTACACCTTC.

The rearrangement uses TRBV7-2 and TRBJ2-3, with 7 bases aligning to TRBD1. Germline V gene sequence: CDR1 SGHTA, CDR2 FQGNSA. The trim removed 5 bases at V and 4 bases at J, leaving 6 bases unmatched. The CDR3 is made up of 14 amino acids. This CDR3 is CASSQRQGPDTQYF. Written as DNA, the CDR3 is TGTGCCAGCAGCCAACGACAGGGCCCAGATACGCAGTATTTT.